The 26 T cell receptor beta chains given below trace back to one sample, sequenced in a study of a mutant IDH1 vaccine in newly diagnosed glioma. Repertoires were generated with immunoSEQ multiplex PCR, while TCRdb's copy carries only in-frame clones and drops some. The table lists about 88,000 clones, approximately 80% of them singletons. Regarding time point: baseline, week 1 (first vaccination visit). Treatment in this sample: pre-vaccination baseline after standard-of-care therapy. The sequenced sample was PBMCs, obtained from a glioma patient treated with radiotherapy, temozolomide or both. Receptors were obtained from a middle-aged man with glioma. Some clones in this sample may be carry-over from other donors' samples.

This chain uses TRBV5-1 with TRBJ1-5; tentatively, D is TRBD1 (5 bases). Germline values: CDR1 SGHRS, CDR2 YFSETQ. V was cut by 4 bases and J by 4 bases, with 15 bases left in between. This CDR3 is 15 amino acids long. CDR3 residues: CASSENAGTNQPQHF. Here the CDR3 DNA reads TGCGCCAGCAGCGAGAATGCAGGGACGAATCAGCCCCAGCATTTT.

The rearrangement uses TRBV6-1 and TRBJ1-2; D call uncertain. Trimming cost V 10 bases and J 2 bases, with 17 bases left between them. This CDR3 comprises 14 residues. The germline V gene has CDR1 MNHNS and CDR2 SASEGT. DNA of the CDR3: TGTGCCACCGGGCCCCGGGCCGACAACTATGGCTACACCTTC. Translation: CATGPRADNYGYTF.

The CDR3 sequence is CASSLGSNDYEQYF. In DNA, the CDR3 is TGCGCCAGCAGCTTGGGTTCGAACGACTACGAGCAGTACTTC. This chain joins TRBV5-1 and TRBJ2-7; no reliable D call. V lost 0 bases to trimming and J lost 3 bases, with 10 bases between them. The CDR3 consists of 14 residues. Germline CDR1 is SGHRS and CDR2 is YFSETQ.

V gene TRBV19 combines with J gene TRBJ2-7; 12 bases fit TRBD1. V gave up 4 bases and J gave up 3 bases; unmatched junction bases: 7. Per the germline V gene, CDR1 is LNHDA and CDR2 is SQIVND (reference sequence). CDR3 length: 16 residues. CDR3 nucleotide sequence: TGTGCCAGTAGTAATCGGGGACAGGGGGCACGCTACGAGCAGTACTTC. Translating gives CASSNRGQGARYEQYF.

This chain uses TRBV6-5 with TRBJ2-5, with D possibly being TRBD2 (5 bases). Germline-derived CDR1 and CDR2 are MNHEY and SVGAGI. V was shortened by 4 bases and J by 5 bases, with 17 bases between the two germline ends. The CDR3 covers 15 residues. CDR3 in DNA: TGTGCCAGCAGTTTCACCGGGGTACTCAAGGAGACCCAGTACTTC. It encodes CASSFTGVLKETQYF.

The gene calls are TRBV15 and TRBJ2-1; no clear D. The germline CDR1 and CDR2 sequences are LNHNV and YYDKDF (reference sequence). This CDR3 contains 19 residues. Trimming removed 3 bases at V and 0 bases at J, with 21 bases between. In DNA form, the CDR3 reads TGTGCCACCAGCAGGGATACCAGCAGTACGGAAAGCTCCTACAATGAGCAGTTCTTC. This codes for CATSRDTSSTESSYNEQFF.

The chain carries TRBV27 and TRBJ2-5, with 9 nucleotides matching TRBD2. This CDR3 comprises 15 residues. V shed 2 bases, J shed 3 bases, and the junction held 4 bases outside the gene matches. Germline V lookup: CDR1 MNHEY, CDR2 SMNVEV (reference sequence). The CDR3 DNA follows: TGTGCCAGCAGTTTAACTAGCGGGTCTAAAGAGACCCAGTACTTC. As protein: CASSLTSGSKETQYF.

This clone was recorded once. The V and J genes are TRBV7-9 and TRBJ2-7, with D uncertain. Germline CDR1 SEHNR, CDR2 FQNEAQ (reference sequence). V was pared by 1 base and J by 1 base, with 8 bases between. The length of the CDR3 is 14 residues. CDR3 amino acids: CASSLVSSSYEQYF. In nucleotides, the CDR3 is TGTGCCAGCAGCTTAGTTTCTAGTTCCTACGAGCAGTACTTC.

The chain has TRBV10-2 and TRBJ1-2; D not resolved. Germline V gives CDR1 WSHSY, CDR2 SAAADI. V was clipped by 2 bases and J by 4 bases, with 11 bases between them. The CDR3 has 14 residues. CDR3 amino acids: CASSEMGDGYGYTF. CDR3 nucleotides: TGCGCCAGCAGTGAGATGGGTGATGGCTATGGCTACACCTTC.

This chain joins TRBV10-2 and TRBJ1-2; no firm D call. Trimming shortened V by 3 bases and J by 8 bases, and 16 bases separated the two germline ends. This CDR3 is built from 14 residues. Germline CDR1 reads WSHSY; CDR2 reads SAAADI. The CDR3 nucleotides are TGCGCCAGCAGTGACGGTGGAGGATCTTGGGGCTACACCTTC. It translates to CASSDGGGSWGYTF.

CDR3 DNA: TGTGCCAGCAGCCAACGGGACGGATACTACGAGCAGTACTTC. This codes for CASSQRDGYYEQYF. V is TRBV14 and J is TRBJ2-7; D could derive from TRBD1 or TRBD2 (5 bases each). CDR3 length: 14 amino acids. Germline lookup yields CDR1 SGHDN and CDR2 FVKESK. With 2 bases removed from V and 3 bases from J, the gap between germline ends came to 11 bases.

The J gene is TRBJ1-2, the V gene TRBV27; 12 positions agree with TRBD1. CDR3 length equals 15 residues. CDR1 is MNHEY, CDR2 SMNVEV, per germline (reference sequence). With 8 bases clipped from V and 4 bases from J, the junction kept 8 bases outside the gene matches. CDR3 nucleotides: TGTGCCAGCTCCGACCCGGGACAGGGGGCCTATGGCTACACCTTC. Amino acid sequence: CASSDPGQGAYGYTF.

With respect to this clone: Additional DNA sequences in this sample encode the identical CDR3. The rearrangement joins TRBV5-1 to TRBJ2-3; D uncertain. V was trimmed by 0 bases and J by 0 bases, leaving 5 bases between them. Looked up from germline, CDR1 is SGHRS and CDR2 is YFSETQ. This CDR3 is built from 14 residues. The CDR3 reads CASSLGDSTDTQYF. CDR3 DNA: TGCGCCAGCAGCTTGGGTGATAGCACAGATACGCAGTATTTT.

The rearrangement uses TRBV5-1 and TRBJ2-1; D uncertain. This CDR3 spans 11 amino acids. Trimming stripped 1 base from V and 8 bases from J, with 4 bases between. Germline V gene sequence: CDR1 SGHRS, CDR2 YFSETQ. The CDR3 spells CASSLIDEQFF. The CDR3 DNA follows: TGCGCCAGCAGCTTGATAGATGAGCAGTTCTTC.

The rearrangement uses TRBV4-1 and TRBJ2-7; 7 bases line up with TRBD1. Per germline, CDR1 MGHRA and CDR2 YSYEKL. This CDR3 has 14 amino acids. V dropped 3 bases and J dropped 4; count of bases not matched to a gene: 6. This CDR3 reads CASSQTGSGYEQYF. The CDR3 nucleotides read TGCGCCAGCAGCCAGACAGGGTCCGGGTACGAGCAGTACTTC.

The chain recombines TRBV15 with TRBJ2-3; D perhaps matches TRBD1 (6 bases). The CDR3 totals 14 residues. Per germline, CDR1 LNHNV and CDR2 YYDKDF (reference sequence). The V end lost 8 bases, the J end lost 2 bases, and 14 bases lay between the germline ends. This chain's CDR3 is CATSGTYPTDTQYF. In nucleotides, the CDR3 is TGTGCCACCTCCGGGACATACCCCACAGATACGCAGTATTTT.

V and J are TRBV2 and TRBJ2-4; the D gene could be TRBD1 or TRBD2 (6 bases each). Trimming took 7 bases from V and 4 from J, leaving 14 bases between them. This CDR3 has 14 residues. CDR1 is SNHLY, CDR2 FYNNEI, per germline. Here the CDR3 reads CASTPGEAKNIQYF. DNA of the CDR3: TGTGCCAGCACCCCAGGGGAGGCTAAAAACATTCAGTACTTC.

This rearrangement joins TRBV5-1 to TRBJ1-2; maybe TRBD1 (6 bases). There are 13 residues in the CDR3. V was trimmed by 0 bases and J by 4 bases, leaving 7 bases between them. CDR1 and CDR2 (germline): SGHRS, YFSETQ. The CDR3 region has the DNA TGCGCCAGCAGCTTGGAACAGGGCTATGGCTACACCTTC. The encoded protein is CASSLEQGYGYTF.

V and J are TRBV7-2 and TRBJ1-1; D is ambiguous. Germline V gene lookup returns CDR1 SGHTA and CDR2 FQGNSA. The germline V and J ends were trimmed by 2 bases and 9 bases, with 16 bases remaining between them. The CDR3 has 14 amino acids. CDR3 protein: CASSLNVGPEQAFF. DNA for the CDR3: TGTGCCAGCAGCTTAAACGTTGGTCCCGAACAAGCTTTCTTT.

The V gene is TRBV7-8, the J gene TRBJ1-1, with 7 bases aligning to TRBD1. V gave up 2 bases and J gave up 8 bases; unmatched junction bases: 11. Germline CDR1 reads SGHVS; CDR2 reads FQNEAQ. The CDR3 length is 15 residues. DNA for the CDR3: TGTGCCAGCAGCTTATTAGGGGGCCAGAGCATGGAAGCTTTCTTT. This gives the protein CASSLLGGQSMEAFF.

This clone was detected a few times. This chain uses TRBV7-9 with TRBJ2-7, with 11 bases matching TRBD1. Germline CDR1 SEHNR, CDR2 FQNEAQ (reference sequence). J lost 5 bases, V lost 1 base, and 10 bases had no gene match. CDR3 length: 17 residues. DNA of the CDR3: TGTGCCAGCAGCTTAGGGGTCGGGACAGGGGGTTTCGACGAGCAGTACTTC. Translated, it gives CASSLGVGTGGFDEQYF. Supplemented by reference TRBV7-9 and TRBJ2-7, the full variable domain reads DTGVSQNPRHKITKRGQNVTFRCDPISEHNRLYWYRQTLGQGPEFLTYFQNEAQLEKSRLLSDRFSAERPKGSFSTLEIQRTEQGDSAMYLCASSLGVGTGGFDEQYFGPGTRLTVT.

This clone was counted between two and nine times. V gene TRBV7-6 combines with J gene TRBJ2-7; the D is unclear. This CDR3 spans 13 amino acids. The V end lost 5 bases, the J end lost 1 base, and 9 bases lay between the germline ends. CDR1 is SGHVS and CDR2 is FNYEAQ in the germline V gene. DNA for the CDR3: TGTGCCAGCAGCCCCTGGGATTCCTACGAGCAGTACTTC. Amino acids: CASSPWDSYEQYF. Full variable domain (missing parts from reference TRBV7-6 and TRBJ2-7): GAGVSQSPRYKVTKRGQDVALRCDPISGHVSLYWYRQALGQGPEFLTYFNYEAQQDKSGLPNDRFSAERPEGSISTLTIQRTEQRDSAMYRCASSPWDSYEQYFGPGTRLTVT.

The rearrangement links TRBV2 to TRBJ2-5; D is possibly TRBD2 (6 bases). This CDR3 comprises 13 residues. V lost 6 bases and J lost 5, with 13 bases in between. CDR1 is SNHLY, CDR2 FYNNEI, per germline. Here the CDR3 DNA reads TGTGCCAGCAGCCTGGCGGGGCTGGAGACCCAGTACTTC. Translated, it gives CASSLAGLETQYF. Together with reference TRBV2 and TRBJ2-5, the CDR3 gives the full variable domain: EPEVTQTPSHQVTQMGQEVILRCVPISNHLYFYWYRQILGQKVEFLVSFYNNEISEKSEIFDDQFSVERPDGSNFTLKIRSTKLEDSAMYFCASSLAGLETQYFGPGTRLLVL.

The CDR3 DNA is TGTGCCAGCAGTTACGAAGGGGACGGCTATGGCTACACCTTC. It specifies CASSYEGDGYGYTF. The rearrangement uses TRBV6-5 and TRBJ1-2; tentatively, D is TRBD1 (5 bases). CDR3 length: 14 residues. V lost 2 bases and J 4 bases, leaving 11 bases between the germline ends. Per germline, CDR1 MNHEY and CDR2 SVGAGI.

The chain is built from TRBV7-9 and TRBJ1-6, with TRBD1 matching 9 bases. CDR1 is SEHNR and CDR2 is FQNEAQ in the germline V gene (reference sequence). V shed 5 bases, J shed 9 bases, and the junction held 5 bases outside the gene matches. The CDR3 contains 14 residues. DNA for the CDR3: TGTGCCAGCAGCCCGGGACAGGGCGGTTCACCCCTCCACTTT. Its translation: CASSPGQGGSPLHF.

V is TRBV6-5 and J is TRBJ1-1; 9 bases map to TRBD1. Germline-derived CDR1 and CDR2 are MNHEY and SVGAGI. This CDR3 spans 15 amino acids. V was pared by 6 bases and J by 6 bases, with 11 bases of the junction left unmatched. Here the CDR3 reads CASSSMGQGNPEAFF. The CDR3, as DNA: TGTGCCAGCAGCTCCATGGGACAGGGAAATCCTGAAGCTTTCTTT.